This T cell receptor (beta chain) was sequenced in a study of T-cell memory formation after mild COVID-19. CDR3 length: 15 amino acids. The germline CDR1 and CDR2 sequences are SGHTA and FQGNSA. The J segment lost 4 bases and the V segment lost 4 bases, leaving 4 bases of the junction unmatched. Study-wide points: Contracting clones from day 15 to 85 showed balanced CD4/CD8; later expanders favored CD4+.

About this clonotype itself: What it binds is not known.

TCRdb reanalysed the 5' RACE reads using MiXCR and keeps one entry per CDR3 protein. The sample carries 250,000 or so distinct CDR3 sequences, 7.5% to 10% recorded once. The receptor comes from a young man who had mild COVID-19 (a few samples of this study predate the infection). Cell type and time point are not known. V and J are TRBV7-2 and TRBJ1-5; TRBD1 agrees at 10 bases. Sequencing was performed on PBMCs or a T cell subset sorted from them (not recorded which). This CDR3 reads CASSSGTGVNQPQHF. CDR3 in DNA: TGTGCCAGCAGCTCCGGGACAGGGGTAAATCAGCCCCAGCATTTT.